This TCR beta chain was obtained from a study of blood T cell repertoires in COVID-19. About the study: Some COVID-19 samples were acute and others convalescent; all came from the United States, Italy and Spain. The cDNA or gDNA used as material had been derived from T cells, B-cell-depleted T cells, or PBMCs.

Source study methods: Amplification of reference gene primers provided the estimated nucleated cell counts. The repertoire was sequenced with immunoSEQ multiplex PCR; TCRdb's copy has only in-frame clones and lacks some. Clone size and V and J calls were adopted from that table, with D and trimming inferred from the DNA. Here the sample spans about 81,000 clones, over 90% being singletons. This receptor was identified in a human donor with active COVID-19. The donor label of this sample is uncertain. The sequenced sample was peripheral blood.

DNA for the CDR3: TGTGCCAGCTCACTCTCCCGGGATGGGAATCAGCCCCAGCATTTT. Its protein is CASSLSRDGNQPQHF. The J gene is TRBJ1-5, the V gene TRBV18; D gene ambiguous. CDR3 size: 15 residues. Germline V gene data show CDR1 as KGHSH and CDR2 as LQKENI. V lost 4 bases and J lost 4, with 14 bases in between. The full variable domain, completed using reference TRBV18 and TRBJ1-5, is NAGVMQNPRHLVRRRGQEARLRCSPMKGHSHVYWYRQLPEEGLKFMVYLQKENIIDESGMPKERFSAEFPKEGPSILRIQQVVRGDSAAYFCASSLSRDGNQPQHFGDGTRLSIL.